Sequencing of this T cell receptor beta chain was carried out in a study of CD8 T cells in Susac syndrome. Study-wide results and limits: TCR sequencing and HLA analysis covered a relatively small number of individuals.

Between the trimmed V and J ends, which lost 8 bases and 2 bases, there was a span of 8 bases. CDR1 is KGHDR and CDR2 is SFDVKD in the germline V gene. There are 12 residues in the CDR3. CD8+ and CD4+ T cells from blood underwent TCR beta sequencing. RNA, at about 0.45 to 1 ug, was reverse transcribed with random hexamers. Across 54 Vbeta and 13 Jbeta, TCR beta CDR3 was amplified with immunoSEQ multiplex PCR. A single record per CDR3 protein comes from TCRdb applying MiXCR to the immunoSEQ multiplex PCR reads. This table has about 300,000 distinct CDR3 sequences, about 91% appearing once. Notes on this clonotype: Its antigen is undetermined.

The TCR comes from a human donor with multiple sclerosis. The sample taken for sequencing was CD4+ T cells from PBMCs. The chain has TRBV24-1 and TRBJ1-2; D call uncertain. CDR3 residues: CATMDLNYGYTF. The CDR3, as DNA: TGTGCCACCATGGACCTAAACTATGGCTACACCTTC.